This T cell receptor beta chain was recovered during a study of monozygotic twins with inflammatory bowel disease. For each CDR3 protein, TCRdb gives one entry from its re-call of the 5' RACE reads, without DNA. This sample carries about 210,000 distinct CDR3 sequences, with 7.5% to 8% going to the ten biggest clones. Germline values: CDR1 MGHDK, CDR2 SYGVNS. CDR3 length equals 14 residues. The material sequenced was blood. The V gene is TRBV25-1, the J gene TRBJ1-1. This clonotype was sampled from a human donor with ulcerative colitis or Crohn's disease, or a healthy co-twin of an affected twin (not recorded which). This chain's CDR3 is CASSEAGLGTEAFF. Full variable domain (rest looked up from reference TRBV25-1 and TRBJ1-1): EADIYQTPRYLVIGTGKKITLECSQTMGHDKMYWYQQDPGMELHLIHYSYGVNSTEKGDLSSESTVSRIRTEHFPLTLESARPSHTSQYLCASSEAGLGTEAFFGQGTRLTVV.